These 10 T cell receptor beta chains came from one sample sequenced in a study of CD8+CD57+ T cells in acquired aplastic anemia. Investigators profiled TCR beta VDJ and CDR3 from genomic DNA template. TCRdb reanalysed the reads using MiXCR and keeps one entry per CDR3 protein. The data hold approximately 220,000 distinct CDR3 sequences, with 40% to 60% observed a single time. Sequencing involved patients with CD8+CD57+ cell expansion previously shown by flow cytometry. Sequencing input: sorted CD4+, CD8+, or CD8+CD57+ T cells (not recorded which) from PBMCs. These receptors were taken from a human donor with aplastic anemia.

This clonotype was counted at least ten times. The V gene is TRBV24-1, the J gene TRBJ2-1; TRBD1 matches at 9 bases. After removal of 2 bases from V and 4 bases from J, the junction contained 2 bases not matched to a gene. Germline loops: CDR1 KGHDR, CDR2 SFDVKD. The CDR3 runs to 15 residues. The CDR3 DNA follows: TGTGCCACCAGTGATTGGGGGACAGGGTACAATGAGCAGTTCTTC. This translates into CATSDWGTGYNEQFF.

This chain connects TRBV15 to TRBJ2-7; D gene unclear. CDR1 LNHNV and CDR2 YYDKDF come from the germline V gene (reference sequence). Trimming pared 6 bases from V and 4 bases from J, leaving 10 bases between. The CDR3 has 12 amino acids. This chain's CDR3 is CATSYQEYEQYF. In DNA, the CDR3 is TGTGCCACCAGTTATCAGGAGTACGAGCAGTACTTC.

The chain uses TRBV5-4 and TRBJ2-1; D remains unclear. This CDR3 contains 15 residues. Trimming shortened V by 3 bases and J by 0 bases, and 10 bases separated the two germline ends. Germline CDR1 is SGHNT and CDR2 is YYREEE (reference sequence). DNA of the CDR3: TGTGCCAGCAGCTCGTCAGTGAGCTCCTACAATGAGCAGTTCTTC. This encodes CASSSSVSSYNEQFF.

The CDR3: CAWRGQGGVEQYF. CDR3 DNA sequence: TGTGCCTGGAGGGGACAGGGGGGCGTCGAGCAGTACTTC. The chain couples TRBV19 to TRBJ2-7; 11 bases are a match to TRBD1. From germline, CDR1 is LNHDA and CDR2 SQIVND (reference sequence). V gave up 11 bases and J gave up 6 bases; unmatched junction bases: 9. This CDR3 is built from 13 residues.

This clonotype showed up many times. This chain connects TRBV11-2 to TRBJ1-6; 9 bases are a match to TRBD1. V lost 1 base and J lost 9; bases outside the gene matches: 7. Germline V gene data show CDR1 as SGHAT and CDR2 as FQNNGV. The CDR3 sequence is 16 residues long. The chain's CDR3 is CASSLGQGQGGSPLHF. CDR3 DNA: TGTGCCAGCAGCTTAGGGCAGGGACAGGGTGGTTCACCCCTCCACTTT.

This clonotype was observed many times. This chain uses TRBV7-9 with TRBJ1-1, with D tentatively TRBD1 (5 bases). V lost 5 bases and J lost 8, with 15 bases in between. Germline lookup yields CDR1 SEHNR and CDR2 FQNEAQ (reference sequence). The CDR3 totals 13 residues. The CDR3 nucleotides read TGTGCCAGCAGCCCCTCGACAGAGTTAGAAGCTTTCTTT. This gives the protein CASSPSTELEAFF.

There are many counts of this clonotype. This sequence joins TRBV9 and TRBJ2-3; either TRBD1 or TRBD2 may fit D (5 bases each). Trimming pared 3 bases from V and 6 bases from J, leaving 14 bases between. The V gene's germline CDR1 is SGDLS and CDR2 YYNGEE. This CDR3 contains 14 residues. The chain's CDR3 is CASSGTLGPDTQYF. Here the CDR3 DNA reads TGTGCCAGCAGCGGAACACTGGGACCGGATACGCAGTATTTT.

This clonotype was observed many times. The V call is TRBV4-1, the J call TRBJ1-1; D not resolved. The V end lost 3 bases, the J end lost 5 bases, and 13 bases lay between the germline ends. Germline V gives CDR1 MGHRA, CDR2 YSYEKL. The CDR3 sequence is 14 residues long. The CDR3 DNA follows: TGCGCCAGCAGCCAGGAGGTGGGTGAAACTGAAGCTTTCTTT. Amino acids: CASSQEVGETEAFF.

The chain carries TRBV19 and TRBJ2-7, with D perhaps TRBD2 (7 bases). V lost 3 bases and J lost 2, with 14 bases in between. The CDR3 is 15 amino acids. CDR1 is LNHDA and CDR2 is SQIVND in the germline V gene (reference sequence). This chain's CDR3 is CASSMGGGTTYEQYF. The CDR3 DNA is TGTGCCAGTAGTATGGGAGGGGGGACAACCTACGAGCAGTACTTC.

The CDR3 here is CASSLLPSSYNEQFF. The CDR3 DNA reads as TGTGCCAGCAGCTTACTTCCGAGCTCCTACAATGAGCAGTTCTTC. The chain recombines TRBV7-6 with TRBJ2-1; no firm D call. Germline V gene sequence: CDR1 SGHVS, CDR2 FNYEAQ. The CDR3 covers 15 residues. Trimming cost V 2 bases and J 0 bases, with 8 bases left between them. Full variable domain (missing parts from reference TRBV7-6 and TRBJ2-1): GAGVSQSPRYKVTKRGQDVALRCDPISGHVSLYWYRQALGQGPEFLTYFNYEAQQDKSGLPNDRFSAERPEGSISTLTIQRTEQRDSAMYRCASSLLPSSYNEQFFGPGTRLTVL.